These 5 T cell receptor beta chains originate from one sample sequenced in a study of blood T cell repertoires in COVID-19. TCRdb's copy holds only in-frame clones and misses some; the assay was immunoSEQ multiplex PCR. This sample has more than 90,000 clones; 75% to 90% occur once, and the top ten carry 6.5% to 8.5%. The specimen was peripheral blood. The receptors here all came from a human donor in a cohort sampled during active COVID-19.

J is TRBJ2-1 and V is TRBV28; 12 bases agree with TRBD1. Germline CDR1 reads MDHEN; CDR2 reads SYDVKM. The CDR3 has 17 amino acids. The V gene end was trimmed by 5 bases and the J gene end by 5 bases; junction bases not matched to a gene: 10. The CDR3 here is CASSPSGTGGFDNEQFF. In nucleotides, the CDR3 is TGTGCCAGCAGTCCCTCCGGGACAGGGGGCTTCGACAATGAGCAGTTCTTC.

The DNA for the CDR3 is TGTGCCAGCAGCAGAGACAGTGGGTGTGATCGGTATGGCTACACCTTC. Amino acids: CASSRDSGCDRYGYTF. The V and J genes are TRBV21-1 and TRBJ1-2; TRBD1 is the table's D call and was not checked against the DNA. TRBV21-1 is noted as a pseudogene. The CDR3 contains 16 residues.

In nucleotides, the CDR3 is TGTGCCAGCAGCCCTCTTGTAGTTAATTCACCCCTCCACTTT. Amino acid sequence: CASSPLVVNSPLHF. The chain employs TRBV27 and TRBJ1-6, with D unclear. This CDR3 region has 14 residues. Trimming left V 6 bases short and J 6 bases short, with 12 bases between. The V gene's germline CDR1 is MNHEY and CDR2 SMNVEV (reference sequence).

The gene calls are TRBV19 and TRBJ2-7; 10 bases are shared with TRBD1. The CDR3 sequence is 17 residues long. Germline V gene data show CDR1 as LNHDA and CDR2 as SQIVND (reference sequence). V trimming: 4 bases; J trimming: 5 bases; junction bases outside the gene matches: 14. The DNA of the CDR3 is TGTGCCAGTAGTAAAAAAACCCCGGGACAGGGGCTCGACGAGCAGTACTTC. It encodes CASSKKTPGQGLDEQYF.

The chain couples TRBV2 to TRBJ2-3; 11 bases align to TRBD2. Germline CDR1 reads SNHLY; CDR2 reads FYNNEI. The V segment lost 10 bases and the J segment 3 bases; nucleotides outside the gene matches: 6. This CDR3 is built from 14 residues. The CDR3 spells CANRLAGYTDTQYF. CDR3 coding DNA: TGTGCCAACAGACTAGCGGGGTATACAGATACGCAGTATTTT.